This T cell receptor (beta chain) is drawn from a study of cytomegalovirus exposure and HLA in healthy donors. Use of 60 Vbeta and 13 Jbeta primers characterized the PCR. The protocol was immunoSEQ multiplex PCR, while the TCRdb copy is restricted to in-frame clones and leaves out a portion. The table records about 98,000 clones, around 80% of them present only once. The CDR3 totals 16 residues. Germline V CDR1 and CDR2: MDHEN, SYDVKM. Deletions cut 3 bases from V and 0 bases from J, with 9 bases between. The receptor's source is a man in his late teens or twenties in good health and CMV-seropositive. The sequenced sample was PBMCs. The chain couples TRBV28 to TRBJ1-6; D possibly corresponds to TRBD1 (6 bases). In DNA form, the CDR3 reads TGTGCCAGCAGTTTCAAAGGGGGCTCCTATAATTCACCCCTCCACTTT. It codes for CASSFKGGSYNSPLHF.